These 15 T cell receptor beta chains came from one sample sequenced in a study of T cells in women clearing cervical HPV infection. Using immunoSEQ multiplex PCR, the repertoire was profiled, and TCRdb retains in-frame clones only, with some absent. The sample totals about 26,000 clones. Specimen: blood buffy coat. These receptor sequences come from a woman aged 18 to 75 with a cervical HPV16 infection that either progressed to CIN3+ or cleared (not recorded which).

For this clone: Read sequence stops 3 residues before the CDR3 end, and the germline J gene provides the missing end. The chain is built from TRBV30 and TRBJ2-5; no reliable D call. The CDR3 is 12 residues long. V was clipped by 4 bases and J by 2 bases, with 8 bases between them. Germline V gives CDR1 GTSNPN, CDR2 SVGIG (reference sequence). The CDR3 region is CAWNSLQETQYF. The DNA read from the CDR3 is TGTGCCTGGAACTCCCTGCAAGAGACC.

Of note for this clone: The DNA ends 3 residues before the CDR3 does, and the rest of the CDR3 is filled in from the germline J gene. The rearrangement joins TRBV19 to TRBJ2-7; 14 positions match TRBD2. Trimming cost V 6 bases and J 4 bases; bases outside gene matches: 8. The CDR3 runs 16 residues. Germline V gives CDR1 LNHDA, CDR2 SQIVND (reference sequence). The sequenced part of the CDR3 DNA is TGTGCCAGTAGGGCCCGGACTAGCGGGGGGATTTACGAG. Amino acids: CASRARTSGGIYE. The whole CDR3 sequence is CASRARTSGGIYEQYF.

Regarding this clone: The read comes to an end 3 residues before the CDR3 does, leaving the germline J gene to fill in the end. The V gene is TRBV18, the J gene TRBJ1-2, with 7 bases matching TRBD1. Germline loops: CDR1 KGHSH, CDR2 LQKENI. This CDR3 region has 14 residues. V shed 3 bases and J 4 bases; nucleotides not matched to a gene: 5. Partial CDR3 DNA: TGTGCCAGCTCACCCGACAGGGCGGGCTATGGC. As protein: CASSPDRAGYG. The full CDR3 protein reads CASSPDRAGYGYTF.

Turning to this clone: The read falls 3 residues short of the CDR3 end, and the missing part is taken from the germline J gene. The gene calls are TRBV7-2 and TRBJ1-6, with a weak D call TRBD1 (6 bases). This CDR3 contains 13 residues. The V gene's germline CDR1 is SGHTA and CDR2 FQGNSA. Trimming pared 3 bases from V and 11 bases from J, leaving 11 bases between. The CDR3 here is CASSFHRETPLHF. CDR3 DNA (partial): TGTGCCAGCAGCTTCCACAGGGAGACACCC.

A note on this clone: The read comes to an end 3 residues before the CDR3 does, leaving the germline J gene to fill in the end. This chain joins TRBV7-6 and TRBJ2-3; tentatively, D is TRBD1 or TRBD2 (5 bases each). Germline CDR1 is SGHVS and CDR2 is FNYEAQ. The CDR3 has 16 residues. CDR3 DNA, as far as it was read: TGTGCCAGCAGCTTGCGGTTAGGGGAGCACCAAGAGACG. Protein: CASSLRLGEHQET. In full, the CDR3 reads CASSLRLGEHQETQYF.

About this clone itself: The read is 3 residues too short to cover the CDR3 end, so that end is filled in from the germline J gene. The V and J genes are TRBV5-1 and TRBJ2-7; D gene ambiguous. Deletions cut 1 base from V and 3 bases from J, with 5 bases between. Germline lookup yields CDR1 SGHRS and CDR2 YFSETQ. The CDR3 has 12 amino acids. This chain's CDR3 is CASSLPGYEQYF. The CDR3 bases that were read are TGCGCCAGCAGCTTGCCCGGCTACGAG. Supplemented by reference TRBV5-1 and TRBJ2-7, the full variable domain reads KAGVTQTPRYLIKTRGQQVTLSCSPISGHRSVSWYQQTPGQGLQFLFEYFSETQRNKGNFPGRFSGRQFSNSRSEMNVSTLELGDSALYLCASSLPGYEQYFGPGTRLTVT.

In regard to this clone: Sequencing ends 3 residues short of the CDR3 end; the germline J gene provides the rest. The genes are TRBV5-1 and TRBJ1-2; the D gene is possibly TRBD1 (5 bases). This CDR3 contains 13 residues. Looked up from germline, CDR1 is SGHRS and CDR2 is YFSETQ. The CDR3 protein is CASSLQRGEGYTF. The sequenced CDR3 bases are TGCGCCAGCAGCTTGCAGAGGGGCGAGGGC.

On this clone itself: Sequencing ends 3 residues short of the CDR3 end; the germline J gene provides the rest. The chain joins TRBV20-1 to TRBJ2-1, with D hard to call. From germline, CDR1 is DFQATT and CDR2 SNEGSKA (reference sequence). Trimming shortened V by 0 bases and J by 0 bases, and 9 bases separated the two germline ends. CDR3 length equals 15 residues. The CDR3: CSARDVESSYNEQFF. CDR3 DNA (partial): TGCAGTGCTAGAGACGTAGAAAGCTCCTACAATGAG.

The CDR3 sequence: CAISGGGAYEQYF. CDR3 DNA (partial): TGTGCCATCAGTGGGGGGGGAGCCTACGAG. The J gene is TRBJ2-7, the V gene TRBV10-3, with 7 bases identical to TRBD2. The sequence runs out 3 residues before the end of the CDR3; the remainder is reconstructed from the germline J gene. V dropped 4 bases and J dropped 2; count of bases not matched to a gene: 2. This CDR3 is 13 amino acids long. Germline-derived CDR1 and CDR2 are ENHRY and SYGVKD.

For this clone: Coverage ceases 3 residues before the CDR3 finishes, and the germline J gene fills in the end. The J gene is TRBJ1-3, the V gene TRBV7-7; 7 bases fit TRBD1. The CDR3 runs to 15 residues. After removal of 2 bases from V and 8 bases from J, the junction contained 9 bases not matched to a gene. Germline CDR1 is SSHAT and CDR2 is FNYEAQ (reference sequence). The DNA read from the CDR3 is TGTGCCAGCAGCTTAACATCGACAGGGAGTGACACC. Its protein product is CASSLTSTGSDT. The whole CDR3 protein reads CASSLTSTGSDTIYF. The full variable domain, with the rest looked up from reference TRBV7-7 and TRBJ1-3, is GAGVSQSPRYKVTKRGQDVTLRCDPISSHATLYWYQQALGQGPEFLTYFNYEAQPDKSGLPSDRFSAERPEGSISTLTIQRTEQRDSAMYRCASSLTSTGSDTIYFGEGSWLTVV.

As regards this clone: The CDR3 extends 3 residues past the end of the read, so its final part is completed from the germline J gene. The V and J genes are TRBV2 and TRBJ1-6; TRBD1 aligns across 7 bases. The germline V gene has CDR1 SNHLY and CDR2 FYNNEI. V trimming: 2 bases; J trimming: 8 bases; junction bases outside the gene matches: 6. The CDR3 is 15 amino acids. CDR3 protein: CASSELTGEYSPLHF. CDR3 DNA (partial): TGTGCCAGCAGTGAACTTACAGGGGAGTATTCACCC.

Regarding this clone: The CDR3 end is not reached by the read, which stops 3 residues before it; the germline J gene fills it in. V is TRBV7-9 and J is TRBJ2-7; 8 nucleotides line up with TRBD1. This CDR3 spans 15 amino acids. Germline V gene data show CDR1 as SEHNR and CDR2 as FQNEAQ (reference sequence). After removal of 5 bases from V and 2 bases from J, the junction contained 8 bases not matched to a gene. CDR3 sequence: CASSPRTGTTYEQYF. The sequenced CDR3 bases are TGTGCCAGCAGCCCGAGGACAGGGACGACCTACGAG.

As to this clone: The read ends 3 residues before the CDR3 terminus; that terminus is restored from the germline J gene. The chain recombines TRBV7-2 with TRBJ2-2; D perhaps matches TRBD1 (6 bases). This CDR3 has 15 residues. CDR1 and CDR2 from the germline V gene are SGHTA and FQGNSA. CDR3 residues: CASRLWTATNEKLFF. The sequenced part of the CDR3 DNA is TGTGCCAGCAGATTATGGACAGCAACTAATGAAAAG. Looking up the rest from reference TRBV7-2 and TRBJ2-2 gives the full variable domain: GAGVSQSPSNKVTEKGKDVELRCDPISGHTALYWYRQSLGQGLEFLIYFQGNSAPDKSGLPSDRFSAERTGGSVSTLTIQRTQQEDSAVYLCASRLWTATNEKLFFGEGSRLTVL.

The CDR3: CASSQVGLNTDTQYF. CDR3 DNA, as far as it was read: TGCGCCAGCAGCCAAGTTGGACTCAACACAGATACG. This chain connects TRBV4-1 to TRBJ2-3; TRBD2 might be the D (5 bases). Sequencing ends 3 residues short of the CDR3 end; the germline J gene provides the rest. The CDR3 spans 15 residues. Trimming left V 1 base short and J 2 bases short, with 10 bases between. Germline V CDR1 and CDR2: MGHRA, YSYEKL.

Turning to this clone: The read finishes 3 residues shy of the CDR3 end, and the germline J gene is used to complete it. The genes are TRBV6-1 and TRBJ2-6; no clear D. Germline CDR1 is MNHNS and CDR2 is SASEGT. Deletions cut 4 bases from V and 2 bases from J, with 3 bases between. The CDR3 extends over 13 amino acids. This chain's CDR3 is CASSVTGANVLTF. CDR3 DNA, as far as it was read: TGTGCCAGCAGTGTAACTGGGGCCAACGTC.